This T cell receptor (beta chain) stems from a study of Graves' ophthalmopathy and Graves' hyperthyroidism. Whole-study results and caveats: The majority of expanded thyroid clonotypes above 0.001 frequency also occurred in blood.

Other autoimmune diseases, uncontrolled infections, pregnancy and lactation each led to patient exclusion. Germline values: CDR1 SGHRS, CDR2 YFSETQ. Deletions cut 5 bases from V and 2 bases from J, with 16 bases between. This CDR3 contains 15 residues. Scientists amplified the TCR beta CDR3 regions from RNA transcripts. Scientists carried out first-round RT-PCR using HTBI primers and then a second-round multiplex PCR. TCRdb fed the multiplex PCR reads into MiXCR, producing one record per CDR3 protein. Here the sample spans some 350,000 distinct CDR3 sequences, roughly a sixth being singletons. Comment on this clonotype: Its antigen is still unknown.

The chain has TRBV5-1 and TRBJ1-1; TRBD1 might be the D (6 bases). The clonotype was recovered from an adult woman with stable Graves' hyperthyroidism. Specimen: peripheral blood. The CDR3 bases are TGCGCCAGCAGGCGCTCGGGACAATCCAACACTGAAGCTTTCTTT. It is translated as CASRRSGQSNTEAFF. The entire variable domain, with the rest obtained from reference TRBV5-1 and TRBJ1-1, is as follows: KAGVTQTPRYLIKTRGQQVTLSCSPISGHRSVSWYQQTPGQGLQFLFEYFSETQRNKGNFPGRFSGRQFSNSRSEMNVSTLELGDSALYLCASRRSGQSNTEAFFGQGTRLTVV.